The 14 T cell receptor beta chains below come from one sample, sequenced in a study of blood T cell repertoires in COVID-19. Using immunoSEQ multiplex PCR, the repertoire was profiled, and TCRdb retains in-frame clones only, with some absent. The profile shows 150,000 to 180,000 clones, approximately 86% of them singletons. The sequenced material came from peripheral blood. Source of these receptors: a man between 60 and 75 years old with COVID-19, enrolled during active disease.

This clone has a single count. This CDR3 is also generated by other DNA sequences in the sample. The chain employs TRBV12-3 or TRBV12-4 and TRBJ1-1, with D possibly being TRBD1 (5 bases). The CDR3 length is 13 residues. V was shortened by 2 bases and J by 1 base, with 5 bases between the two germline ends. CDR3 DNA: TGTGCCAGCAGTTTAACAGGGAACACTGAAGCTTTCTTT. This gives the protein CASSLTGNTEAFF.

The CDR3 is CASSLNRGSYNEQFF. CDR3 DNA: TGTGCCAGCAGCTTAAACCGGGGATCCTACAATGAGCAGTTCTTC. This chain connects TRBV7-2 to TRBJ2-1; D possibly corresponds to TRBD2 (5 bases). The CDR3 totals 15 residues. V was trimmed by 2 bases and J by 1 base, leaving 9 bases between them. Germline V lookup: CDR1 SGHTA, CDR2 FQGNSA.

V usage is TRBV18 and J usage is TRBJ1-1; 7 bases match TRBD1. This CDR3 has 15 residues. V shed 3 bases, J shed 1 base, and the junction held 5 bases outside the gene matches. Germline V lookup: CDR1 KGHSH, CDR2 LQKENI. The CDR3 loop reads CASSPLGTANTEAFF. The DNA for the CDR3 is TGTGCCAGCTCACCGTTAGGGACAGCGAACACTGAAGCTTTCTTT.

The J gene is TRBJ2-2, the V gene TRBV4-3, with 7 bases fitting TRBD1. The germline CDR1 and CDR2 sequences are LGHNA and YSLEER. Trimming took 4 bases from V and 0 from J; bases not matched to a gene: 2. The length of the CDR3 is 15 residues. The CDR3 loop reads CASSPGTANTGELFF. For the CDR3, the DNA is TGCGCCAGCAGCCCGGGGACAGCGAACACCGGGGAGCTGTTTTTT.

The V gene is TRBV24-1, the J gene TRBJ2-7; 7 bases are shared with TRBD1. CDR1 is KGHDR and CDR2 is SFDVKD in the germline V gene. V lost 3 bases and J lost 0; bases outside the gene matches: 4. This CDR3 region has 15 residues. This chain's CDR3 is CATSDGTDISYEQYF. The CDR3 DNA reads as TGTGCCACCAGTGATGGGACAGATATCTCCTACGAGCAGTACTTC.

This clone has only one observation. The gene calls are TRBV5-1 and TRBJ2-3; 10 nucleotides match TRBD1. This CDR3 region has 15 residues. V shed 3 bases and J 4 bases; nucleotides not matched to a gene: 5. The V gene's germline CDR1 is SGHRS and CDR2 YFSETQ. CDR3 protein: CASSWGQGLADTQYF. CDR3 in DNA: TGCGCCAGCAGCTGGGGACAGGGGTTGGCAGATACGCAGTATTTT.

In this sample, this clone turned up a few times. The chain combines TRBV18 with TRBJ1-1; TRBD1 agrees at 8 bases. With 4 bases clipped from V and 1 base from J, the junction kept 8 bases outside the gene matches. Germline V gene data show CDR1 as KGHSH and CDR2 as LQKENI. The CDR3 spans 16 residues. CDR3: CASSHHGGQENTEAFF. CDR3 nucleotides: TGTGCCAGCTCACACCACGGGGGACAGGAGAACACTGAAGCTTTCTTT. Full variable domain (missing parts from reference TRBV18 and TRBJ1-1): NAGVMQNPRHLVRRRGQEARLRCSPMKGHSHVYWYRQLPEEGLKFMVYLQKENIIDESGMPKERFSAEFPKEGPSILRIQQVVRGDSAAYFCASSHHGGQENTEAFFGQGTRLTVV.

On this clone itself: Other DNA sequences within the sample encode an identical CDR3. This chain links TRBV19 with TRBJ1-5; the match to TRBD1 covers 7 bases. Germline lookup yields CDR1 LNHDA and CDR2 SQIVND (reference sequence). The CDR3 has 14 residues. J gave up 3 bases and V 4 bases, and 3 bases lay outside the gene matches. This CDR3 is CASSTGQVNQPQHF. CDR3 DNA: TGTGCCAGTAGTACCGGACAGGTCAATCAGCCCCAGCATTTT.

The rearrangement links TRBV3-1 (or the pseudogene TRBV3-2) to TRBJ2-7, with 7 bases fitting TRBD1. Germline trimming cut 2 bases from V and 7 bases from J; bases unmatched to any gene: 17. The CDR3 is made up of 17 amino acids. Germline V gene lookup returns CDR1 LGHDT and CDR2 YNNKEL (reference sequence). CDR3 sequence (DNA): TGTGCCAGCAGCCAATTACATTCCGGGACAGCTTCTTTGGAGCAGTACTTC. Translated: CASSQLHSGTASLEQYF.

J is TRBJ1-2 and V is TRBV18, with 9 bases lining up with TRBD1. CDR1 and CDR2 from the germline V gene are KGHSH and LQKENI. CDR3 length: 15 residues. With V trimmed by 2 bases and J by 4 bases, 5 bases remained unmatched. Written as DNA, the CDR3 is TGTGCCAGCTCACCAGGGACAGGGCCTCTCTATGGCTACACCTTC. This encodes CASSPGTGPLYGYTF.

This chain connects TRBV18 to TRBJ1-2; D gene ambiguous. Germline CDR1 reads KGHSH; CDR2 reads LQKENI. Deletions cut 8 bases from V and 2 bases from J, with 15 bases between. The CDR3 is 14 amino acids. CDR3 sequence: CASARQEANYGYTF. The CDR3 DNA reads as TGTGCCAGCGCCCGACAAGAAGCCAACTATGGCTACACCTTC.

The chain links TRBV11-3 to TRBJ2-3; the D is unclear. Trimming shortened V by 3 bases and J by 6 bases, and 4 bases separated the two germline ends. Germline V gives CDR1 SGHNT, CDR2 YENEEA. CDR3 length: 11 amino acids. CDR3 protein: CASSFLDTQYF. In DNA, the CDR3 is TGTGCCAGCAGCTTCTTGGATACGCAGTATTTT.

The chain uses TRBV4-1 and TRBJ2-7; 7 nucleotides line up with TRBD1. The germline V gene encodes CDR1 MGHRA and CDR2 YSYEKL. The CDR3 is made up of 15 amino acids. The V gene end was trimmed by 3 bases and the J gene end by 1 base; junction bases not matched to a gene: 6. The CDR3 DNA reads as TGCGCCAGCAGCCATCCGGGACAGAAATCCTACGAGCAGTACTTC. Protein sequence: CASSHPGQKSYEQYF.

V usage is TRBV7-9 and J usage is TRBJ1-5; TRBD1 is a possible D gene (6 bases). The V gene lost 5 bases and the J gene lost 9 bases, with 8 bases spanning the gap. The CDR3 covers 11 residues. CDR1 and CDR2 (germline): SEHNR, FQNEAQ (reference sequence). CDR3 in amino acids: CASSRGGPQHF. The CDR3 DNA reads as TGTGCCAGCAGCCGAGGGGGGCCCCAGCATTTT.